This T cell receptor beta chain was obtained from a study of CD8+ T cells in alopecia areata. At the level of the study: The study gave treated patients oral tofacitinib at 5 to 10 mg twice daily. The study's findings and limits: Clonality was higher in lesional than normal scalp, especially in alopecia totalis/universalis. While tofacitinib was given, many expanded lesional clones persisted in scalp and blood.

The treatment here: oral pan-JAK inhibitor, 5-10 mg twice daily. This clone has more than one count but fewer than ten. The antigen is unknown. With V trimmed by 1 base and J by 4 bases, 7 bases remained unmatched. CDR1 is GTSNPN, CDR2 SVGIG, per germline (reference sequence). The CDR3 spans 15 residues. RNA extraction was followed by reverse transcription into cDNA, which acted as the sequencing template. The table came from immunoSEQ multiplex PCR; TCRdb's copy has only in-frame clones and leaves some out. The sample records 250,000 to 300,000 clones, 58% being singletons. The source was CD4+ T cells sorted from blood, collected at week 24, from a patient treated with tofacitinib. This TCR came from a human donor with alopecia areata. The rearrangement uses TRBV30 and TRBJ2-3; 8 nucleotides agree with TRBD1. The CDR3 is CAWSAYRGWADTQYF. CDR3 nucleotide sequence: TGTGCCTGGAGTGCGTACAGGGGGTGGGCAGATACGCAGTATTTT.